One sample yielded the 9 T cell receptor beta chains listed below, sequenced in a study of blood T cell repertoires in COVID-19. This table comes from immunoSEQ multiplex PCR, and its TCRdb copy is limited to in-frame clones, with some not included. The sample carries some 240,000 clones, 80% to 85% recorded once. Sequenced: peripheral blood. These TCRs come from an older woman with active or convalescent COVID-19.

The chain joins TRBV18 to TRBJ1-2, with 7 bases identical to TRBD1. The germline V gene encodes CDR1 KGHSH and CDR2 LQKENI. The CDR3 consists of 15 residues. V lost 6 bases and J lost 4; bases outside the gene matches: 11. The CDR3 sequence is CASSDRITGAYGYTF. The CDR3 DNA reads TGTGCCAGCTCCGACCGAATTACAGGGGCCTATGGCTACACCTTC.

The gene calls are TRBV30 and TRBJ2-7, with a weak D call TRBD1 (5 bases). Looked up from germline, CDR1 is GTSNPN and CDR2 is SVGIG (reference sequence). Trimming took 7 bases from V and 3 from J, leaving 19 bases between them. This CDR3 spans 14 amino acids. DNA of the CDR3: TGTGCCTTATCCACAGGTGGGATACTCTACGAGCAGTACTTC. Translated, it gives CALSTGGILYEQYF.

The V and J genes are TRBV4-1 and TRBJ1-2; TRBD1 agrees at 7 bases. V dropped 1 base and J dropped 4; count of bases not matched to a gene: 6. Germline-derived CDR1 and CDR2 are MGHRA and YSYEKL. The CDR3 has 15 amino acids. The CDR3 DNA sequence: TGCGCCAGCAGCCAAGCGCACAGGGGAGGCTATGGCTACACCTTC. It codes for CASSQAHRGGYGYTF.

The CDR3 loop is CSETAQGRGFTF. The CDR3 nucleotides read TGCAGCGAGACGGCGCAGGGCAGGGGATTCACCTTC. The rearrangement links TRBV29-1 to TRBJ1-2, with D possibly matching TRBD1 (6 bases). This CDR3 is 12 amino acids long. Germline loops: CDR1 SQVTM, CDR2 ANQGSEA. V was clipped by 7 bases and J by 13 bases, with 22 bases between them.

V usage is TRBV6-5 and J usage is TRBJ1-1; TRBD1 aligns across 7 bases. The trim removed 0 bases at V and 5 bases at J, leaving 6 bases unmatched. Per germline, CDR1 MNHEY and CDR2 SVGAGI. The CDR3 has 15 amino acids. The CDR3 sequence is CASSYSGTGDTEAFF. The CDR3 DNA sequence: TGTGCCAGCAGTTACTCGGGTACAGGGGATACTGAAGCTTTCTTT.

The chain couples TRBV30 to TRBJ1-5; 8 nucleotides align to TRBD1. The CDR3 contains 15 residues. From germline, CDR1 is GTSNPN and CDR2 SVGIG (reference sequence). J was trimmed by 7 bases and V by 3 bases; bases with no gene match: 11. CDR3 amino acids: CAWSPGQGGYQPQHF. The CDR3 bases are TGTGCCTGGAGCCCAGGACAGGGAGGCTACCAGCCCCAGCATTTT.

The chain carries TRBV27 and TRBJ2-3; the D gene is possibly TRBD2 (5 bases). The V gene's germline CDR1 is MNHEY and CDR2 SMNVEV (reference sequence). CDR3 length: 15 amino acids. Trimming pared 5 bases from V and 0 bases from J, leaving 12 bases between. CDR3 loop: CASSTLGGSTDTQYF. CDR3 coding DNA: TGTGCCAGCAGTACCCTCGGAGGAAGCACAGATACGCAGTATTTT.

CDR3 region: CASSPRPGQGGEKLFF. The CDR3 nucleotides read TGTGCCAGCAGCCCCCGCCCAGGGCAGGGGGGTGAAAAACTGTTTTTT. The chain recombines TRBV7-6 with TRBJ1-4, with TRBD1 identical over 7 bases. This CDR3 region has 16 residues. V was clipped by 5 bases and J by 7 bases; unmatched bases: 13. Germline V gene sequence: CDR1 SGHVS, CDR2 FNYEAQ. Full variable domain (rest looked up from reference TRBV7-6 and TRBJ1-4): GAGVSQSPRYKVTKRGQDVALRCDPISGHVSLYWYRQALGQGPEFLTYFNYEAQQDKSGLPNDRFSAERPEGSISTLTIQRTEQRDSAMYRCASSPRPGQGGEKLFFGSGTQLSVL.

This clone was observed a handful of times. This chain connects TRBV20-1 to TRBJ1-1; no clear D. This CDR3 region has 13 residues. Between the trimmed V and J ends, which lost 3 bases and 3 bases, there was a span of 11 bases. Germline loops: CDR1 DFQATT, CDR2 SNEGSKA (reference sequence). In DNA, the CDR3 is TGCAGTGCTAGTATGAACTCCGACACTGAAGCTTTCTTT. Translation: CSASMNSDTEAFF.